The T cell receptor (beta chain) under discussion was sequenced for a study of T cells in Graves' hyperthyroidism and ophthalmopathy. This clonotype was counted many times. Its specificity is unknown. Amplified TCR beta CDR3 regions came from RNA transcripts. First-round RT-PCR of the TCR CDR3 relied on the HTBI primer set. TCRdb itself ran the multiplex PCR reads through MiXCR, one entry per CDR3 protein. Of about 330,000 distinct CDR3 sequences listed, approximately 14% are singletons. CDR1 is LNHDA, CDR2 SQIVND, per germline (reference sequence). The CDR3 consists of 16 residues. The V end lost 1 base, the J end lost 2 bases, and 12 bases lay between the germline ends. Study-wide results and limits: Separation of ophthalmopathy from stable hyperthyroidism was achieved by a 13 V-J model.

Ophthalmopathy cases scored 3 or more on the Clinical Activity Score and 4 or more on NOSPECS grade, with duration below 3 months. The study excluded patients with uncontrolled infection, other autoimmune disease, pregnancy or lactation. PBMCs stemmed from approximately 9.1 ml fresh peripheral blood. Sequencing used blood. The J gene is TRBJ1-5, the V gene TRBV19, with no clear D. This receptor was identified in a woman aged 40 to 49 with Graves' ophthalmopathy. CDR3 sequence (DNA): TGTGCCAGTAGTATAGGAGGGAGAAATGGCAATCAGCCCCAGCATTTT. The encoded protein is CASSIGGRNGNQPQHF.